Reported below is one TCR beta chain. The antigen remains unidentified. It was by 5' RACE with UMI labels that the TRB cDNA libraries were prepared. TCRdb reanalyzed the 5' RACE reads and collapses them to one entry per CDR3 protein, without DNA. The specimen's table records some 140,000 distinct CDR3 sequences. These data originate in a study of CXCR3-negative and CXCR3-positive naive CD8 T cells. Findings and limits, study-wide: In CXCR3-positive naive cells, the TRB CDR3s were more hydrophobic than in CXCR3-negative naive cells.

Germline loops: CDR1 SGHNT, CDR2 YENEEA. The CDR3 sequence is 16 residues long. The receptor comes from a human donor in good health. Some clones in this sample may be carry-over from other donors' samples. Sequenced sample: naive CXCR3+ CD8+ T cells from blood. The subset is: CD45RO-CCR7+CD27+CD95- naive CD8+ T cells expressing CXCR3 (TNR3+). V usage is TRBV11-3 and J usage is TRBJ2-1; the D call from TCRdb, TRBD1, cannot be confirmed without DNA. The CDR3 is CASSLEGGAIRNEQFF.